This T cell receptor beta chain comes out of a study of CD8+ T cells in alopecia areata. T lymphocytes (CD4+ and CD8+) were sorted from PBMCs. This clone turned up a few times. Its cognate antigen is unknown. General study results and limits: Elevated clonality characterized lesional scalp relative to normal scalp, particularly in alopecia totalis/universalis.

Reverse transcribed after extraction, RNA yielded cDNA as the sequencing template. Assay: immunoSEQ multiplex PCR; the TCRdb copy retains only in-frame clones and omits some. This table holds around 65,000 clones, 40% to 50% found once. This receptor was obtained from a human donor with alopecia areata. The sequencing here drew on CD8+ T cells sorted from blood, taken at week 0.

DNA of the CDR3: TGTGCCAGCAGTTACTCGAAGGATGGGTACGAGCAGTACTTC. Amino acids: CASSYSKDGYEQYF. V is TRBV6-5 and J is TRBJ2-7, with D unclear. The germline CDR1 and CDR2 sequences are MNHEY and SVGAGI. The CDR3 extends over 14 amino acids. Trimming removed 0 bases at V and 4 bases at J, with 10 bases between.